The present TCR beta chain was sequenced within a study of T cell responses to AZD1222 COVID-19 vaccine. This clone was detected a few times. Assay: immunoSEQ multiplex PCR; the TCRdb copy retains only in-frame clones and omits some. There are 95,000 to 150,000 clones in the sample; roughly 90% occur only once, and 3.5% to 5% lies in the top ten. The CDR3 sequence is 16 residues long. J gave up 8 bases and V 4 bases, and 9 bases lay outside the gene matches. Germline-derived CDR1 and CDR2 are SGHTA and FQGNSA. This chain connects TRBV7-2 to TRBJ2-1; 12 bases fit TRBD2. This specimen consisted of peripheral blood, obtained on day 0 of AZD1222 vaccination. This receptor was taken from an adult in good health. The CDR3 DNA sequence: TGTGCCAGCAGCTCCCGACTAGCGGGGGCTAGTGATGAGCAGTTCTTC. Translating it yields CASSSRLAGASDEQFF.